The next 5 T cell receptor beta chains were all read from a single sample in a study of cytomegalovirus exposure and HLA in healthy donors. It was with 60 Vbeta and 13 Jbeta primers that the PCR ran. TCRdb's copy holds only in-frame clones and misses some; the assay was immunoSEQ multiplex PCR. Of some 150,000 clones in the sample, 60% to 85% were seen once. The sequencing sample was made of PBMCs. The receptors come from a woman in her thirties or forties in good health and CMV-seropositive.

This chain uses TRBV9 with TRBJ2-3; 12 bases fit TRBD2. CDR1 is SGDLS, CDR2 YYNGEE, per germline. The CDR3 totals 15 residues. V dropped 6 bases and J dropped 0; count of bases not matched to a gene: 2. Here the CDR3 reads CASTLAGGSTDTQYF. The DNA for the CDR3 is TGTGCCAGCACCCTAGCGGGGGGGAGCACAGATACGCAGTATTTT.

V gene TRBV2 combines with J gene TRBJ1-2; D may be TRBD1 (5 bases). Per the germline V gene, CDR1 is SNHLY and CDR2 is FYNNEI. V was cut by 6 bases and J by 2 bases, with 13 bases left in between. This CDR3 has 14 residues. This CDR3 is CASSDLTANYGYTF. CDR3 DNA sequence: TGTGCCAGCAGCGATCTGACAGCGAACTATGGCTACACCTTC.

This clone was seen only a few times. In DNA form, the CDR3 reads TGCAGCGTTGAGTCGGGACAGACTAATGAAAAACTGTTTTTT. Protein: CSVESGQTNEKLFF. The V gene is TRBV29-1, the J gene TRBJ1-4, with 7 bases that match TRBD1. The V gene's germline CDR1 is SQVTM and CDR2 ANQGSEA. This CDR3 has 14 residues. V was pared by 3 bases and J by 2 bases, with 3 bases of the junction left unmatched.

The rearrangement uses TRBV15 and TRBJ1-6, with TRBD1 identical over 11 bases. The CDR3 runs 18 residues. Germline assignment: CDR1 LNHNV and CDR2 YYDKDF (reference sequence). The J segment lost 10 bases and the V segment lost 3 bases, leaving 14 bases of the junction unmatched. The CDR3 is CATSSAMGDRGLISPLHF. CDR3 nucleotides: TGTGCCACCAGCAGTGCAATGGGGGACAGGGGGTTAATCTCACCCCTCCACTTT.

The chain recombines TRBV5-5 with TRBJ1-6; D ambiguous. V was pared by 1 base and J by 8 bases, with 7 bases between. Germline V gene sequence: CDR1 SGHKS, CDR2 YYEKEE (reference sequence). The CDR3 sequence is 13 residues long. DNA for the CDR3: TGTGCCAGCAGCTTGCTCGCGCATTCACCCCTCCACTTT. Amino acids: CASSLLAHSPLHF.